The clone carrying this T cell receptor beta chain was seen a few times. PCR was performed a second time for about 6 to 12 cycles using a sample-barcoded 5' primer and a J-beta primer mix. MiXCR, run by TCRdb on the 5' RACE reads, gives a single entry per CDR3 protein. Of roughly 2 million distinct CDR3 sequences in the sample, around half were seen once. The CDR3 loop spans 15 amino acids. Looked up from germline, CDR1 is SEHNR and CDR2 is FQNEAQ (reference sequence). V lost 5 bases, J lost 5 bases, and 7 bases stayed unmatched. The data originate from a study of blood T cells in healthy people across ages.

This TCR came from a woman in her forties in good health. The sequenced sample consisted of blood. The gene calls are TRBV7-9 and TRBJ2-1, with 9 bases fitting TRBD2. In DNA form, the CDR3 reads TGTGCCAGCAGCCGCAGCGGGGGGATTGACAATGAGCAGTTCTTC. Translating gives CASSRSGGIDNEQFF.